This TCR beta chain was observed in a study of T cell clones after liver transplantation. The overall study: Third-party-reactive TCRbeta sequences from pre-transplant mixed lymphocyte reactions served as antigen-independent comparators. Timepoints were pre-transplant, pre-withdrawal, and after withdrawal was completed or failed. Study-level points and caveats: Donor-reactive sequences fell more than third party-reactive ones, suggesting partial deletion. Post-transplant, graft-donor-reactive CD4 TCRbeta sequences in blood dropped significantly in most of the 8 subjects.

Assay: immunoSEQ multiplex PCR; the TCRdb copy retains only in-frame clones and omits some. The sample records roughly 74,000 clones, about 80% being singletons. On this clone itself: No antigen is known for it.

The TCR originated in a human donor who received a liver transplant. The material was CD4+ T cells from blood, obtained before liver transplant.

CDR3 bases: TGTGCCAGCACCTACCACAGTACTGAAGCTTTCTTT. It yields the protein CASTYHSTEAFF. The J gene is TRBJ1-1, the V gene TRBV2; no reliable D call. The CDR3 covers 12 residues. Trimming cost V 7 bases and J 5 bases, with 11 bases left between them. From germline, CDR1 is SNHLY and CDR2 FYNNEI.